A selection of T cell receptor beta chains follows, all from one sample in a study of vaccination effects on CD4 cells after COVID-19. No antigens are known for them. Assay: immunoSEQ multiplex PCR; the TCRdb copy retains only in-frame clones and omits some. The sample records tens of thousands of clones, about 81% being singletons. The starting material was CD4+ T cells from PBMCs cultured with a peptide pool, obtained before COVID-19 vaccination. The receptors derive from a human donor who had a prior SARS-CoV-2 infection. Each CDR3 is given with its conserved first and last residue. The order of the fields is J gene, D gene, V gene, clone size, CDR3 protein, CDR3 DNA. The D gene is left open where the match is weak. The listing skips clone size in some rows; elsewhere it reads once, few, many or a size class.

j_call: TRBJ1-2; d_call: NA; v_call: TRBV9; clone_size: NA; cdr3_aa: CASSVGITDYGYTF; cdr3_nt: TGTGCCAGCAGCGTAGGGATAACTGACTATGGCTACACCTTC
j_call: TRBJ2-1; d_call: NA; v_call: TRBV7-3; clone_size: NA; cdr3_aa: CASSLRGGGHLNEQFF; cdr3_nt: TGTGCCAGCAGCTTAAGGGGTGGGGGGCACCTCAATGAGCAGTTCTTC
j_call: TRBJ2-1; d_call: NA; v_call: TRBV29-1; clone_size: NA; cdr3_aa: CSVEGLEKSSYNEQFF; cdr3_nt: TGCAGCGTTGAAGGTTTGGAAAAGAGCTCCTACAATGAGCAGTTCTTC
j_call: TRBJ2-7; d_call: TRBD1; v_call: TRBV18; clone_size: few; cdr3_aa: CASSPSGQGFYEQYF; cdr3_nt: TGTGCCAGCTCACCCAGCGGACAGGGTTTCTACGAGCAGTACTTC
j_call: TRBJ2-5; d_call: TRBD1; v_call: TRBV7-3; clone_size: NA; cdr3_aa: CASSPTRGPQETQYF; cdr3_nt: TGTGCCAGCAGCCCCACCAGGGGGCCTCAAGAGACCCAGTACTTC
j_call: TRBJ2-1; d_call: TRBD2; v_call: TRBV5-1; clone_size: NA; cdr3_aa: CASSLLPAGNNEQFF; cdr3_nt: TGCGCCAGCAGCTTGCTTCCAGCGGGGAACAATGAGCAGTTCTTC
j_call: TRBJ2-7; d_call: TRBD1; v_call: TRBV5-1; clone_size: NA; cdr3_aa: CASSRGQGAPGEQYF; cdr3_nt: TGCGCCAGCAGCAGAGGACAGGGGGCCCCAGGCGAGCAGTACTTC
j_call: TRBJ1-2; d_call: NA; v_call: TRBV4-1; clone_size: once; cdr3_aa: CASSQGPQAFYGYTF; cdr3_nt: TGCGCCAGCAGCCAAGGTCCTCAGGCCTTCTATGGCTACACCTTC
j_call: TRBJ2-1; d_call: TRBD2; v_call: TRBV19; clone_size: NA; cdr3_aa: CASSALAGVPEQFF; cdr3_nt: TGTGCCAGTAGTGCACTAGCGGGAGTCCCCGAGCAGTTCTTC
j_call: TRBJ2-1; d_call: NA; v_call: TRBV11-3; clone_size: once; cdr3_aa: CASSFQHSYNEQFF; cdr3_nt: TGTGCCAGCAGCTTTCAGCACTCCTACAATGAGCAGTTCTTC
j_call: TRBJ2-3; d_call: NA; v_call: TRBV19; clone_size: NA; cdr3_aa: CASSKRVHTDTQYF; cdr3_nt: TGTGCCAGTAGTAAGCGGGTGCACACAGATACGCAGTATTTT
j_call: TRBJ1-1; d_call: NA; v_call: TRBV7-2; clone_size: NA; cdr3_aa: CASSLGGTGLLNRAFF; cdr3_nt: TGTGCCAGCAGCTTAGGGGGAACAGGCCTCTTGAACCGAGCTTTCTTT
j_call: TRBJ2-1; d_call: NA; v_call: TRBV18; clone_size: NA; cdr3_aa: CASSPPGTQYNEQFF; cdr3_nt: TGTGCCAGCTCACCACCTGGGACCCAGTACAATGAGCAGTTCTTC
j_call: TRBJ1-2; d_call: NA; v_call: TRBV30; clone_size: NA; cdr3_aa: CAWSVWESGGYTF; cdr3_nt: TGTGCCTGGAGTGTATGGGAATCTGGGGGCTACACCTTC
j_call: TRBJ1-3; d_call: NA; v_call: TRBV6-5; clone_size: few; cdr3_aa: CASRTPGAGNTIYF; cdr3_nt: TGTGCCAGCAGGACTCCAGGGGCTGGAAACACCATATATTTT
j_call: TRBJ1-1; d_call: NA; v_call: TRBV6-5; clone_size: few; cdr3_aa: CASSSPLGTEAFF; cdr3_nt: TGTGCCAGCAGTTCTCCGCTGGGGACTGAAGCTTTCTTT
j_call: TRBJ1-5; d_call: TRBD1; v_call: TRBV9; clone_size: NA; cdr3_aa: CASSAQGAGNQPQHF; cdr3_nt: TGTGCCAGCAGCGCACAGGGGGCAGGCAATCAGCCCCAGCATTTT
j_call: TRBJ1-4; d_call: NA; v_call: TRBV4-2; clone_size: NA; cdr3_aa: CASSQTTNEKLFF; cdr3_nt: TGTGCCAGCAGCCAGACAACTAATGAAAAACTGTTTTTT
j_call: TRBJ2-2; d_call: NA; v_call: TRBV19; clone_size: few; cdr3_aa: CASNDYTGELFF; cdr3_nt: TGTGCCAGTAACGATTACACCGGGGAGCTGTTTTTT
j_call: TRBJ2-5; d_call: NA; v_call: TRBV28; clone_size: NA; cdr3_aa: CASSLTRQGWQETQYF; cdr3_nt: TGTGCCAGCAGTTTGACTAGACAAGGGTGGCAAGAGACCCAGTACTTC
j_call: TRBJ1-1; d_call: NA; v_call: TRBV11-2; clone_size: NA; cdr3_aa: CASSLVRNTEAFF; cdr3_nt: TGTGCCAGCAGCTTAGTCCGGAACACTGAAGCTTTCTTT
j_call: TRBJ2-1; d_call: TRBD2; v_call: TRBV5-1; clone_size: NA; cdr3_aa: CASSEPTSGGGQFF; cdr3_nt: TGCGCCAGCAGCGAACCGACTAGCGGGGGGGGGCAGTTCTTC
j_call: TRBJ2-3; d_call: NA; v_call: TRBV6-2/TRBV6-3; clone_size: NA; cdr3_aa: CASSYSLGGDTQYF; cdr3_nt: TGTGCCAGCAGTTACTCGTTAGGCGGGGATACGCAGTATTTT
j_call: TRBJ1-2; d_call: TRBD1; v_call: TRBV29-1; clone_size: NA; cdr3_aa: CSVLEWTGDGYTF; cdr3_nt: TGCAGCGTTTTGGAGTGGACAGGAGATGGCTACACCTTC
j_call: TRBJ1-5; d_call: NA; v_call: TRBV6-6; clone_size: few; cdr3_aa: CASSYYSDQPQHF; cdr3_nt: TGTGCCAGCAGTTATTACTCGGATCAGCCCCAGCATTTT
j_call: TRBJ2-7; d_call: NA; v_call: TRBV4-3; clone_size: once; cdr3_aa: CASSQAQAAYEQYF; cdr3_nt: TGCGCCAGCAGCCAGGCACAGGCAGCCTACGAGCAGTACTTC
j_call: TRBJ1-1; d_call: NA; v_call: TRBV2; clone_size: NA; cdr3_aa: CASSVMPEGDTEAFF; cdr3_nt: TGTGCCAGCAGTGTTATGCCAGAAGGAGACACTGAAGCTTTCTTT
j_call: TRBJ2-3; d_call: NA; v_call: TRBV19; clone_size: few; cdr3_aa: CASSISRTDTQYF; cdr3_nt: TGTGCCAGTAGTATTTCCAGAACAGATACGCAGTATTTT
j_call: TRBJ2-1; d_call: NA; v_call: TRBV5-1; clone_size: few; cdr3_aa: CASSLERAGNNEQFF; cdr3_nt: TGCGCCAGCAGCTTGGAGCGGGCAGGGAACAATGAGCAGTTCTTC
j_call: TRBJ2-7; d_call: NA; v_call: TRBV5-1; clone_size: NA; cdr3_aa: CASSLWLTGSYEQYF; cdr3_nt: TGCGCCAGCAGCTTGTGGTTAACAGGGTCCTACGAGCAGTACTTC
j_call: TRBJ2-1; d_call: TRBD1; v_call: TRBV4-2; clone_size: NA; cdr3_aa: CASSQEGGQSSYNEQFF; cdr3_nt: TGTGCCAGCAGCCAAGAAGGGGGACAGAGCTCCTACAATGAGCAGTTCTTC
j_call: TRBJ2-7; d_call: TRBD1; v_call: TRBV25-1; clone_size: once; cdr3_aa: CASRPPGQGGEQYF; cdr3_nt: TGTGCCAGCAGGCCACCGGGACAGGGTGGCGAGCAGTACTTC
j_call: TRBJ2-2; d_call: NA; v_call: TRBV6-5; clone_size: NA; cdr3_aa: CASRNPGQTGELFF; cdr3_nt: TGTGCCAGCAGAAACCCTGGACAGACCGGGGAGCTGTTTTTT
j_call: TRBJ1-3; d_call: NA; v_call: TRBV5-4; clone_size: NA; cdr3_aa: CASSHTGTRNTIYF; cdr3_nt: TGTGCCAGCAGCCATACCGGGACAAGAAACACCATATATTTT
j_call: TRBJ2-7; d_call: NA; v_call: TRBV4-2; clone_size: NA; cdr3_aa: CASSQVGTGDSYEQYF; cdr3_nt: TGTGCCAGCAGCCAAGTAGGGACTGGAGACTCCTACGAGCAGTACTTC
j_call: TRBJ2-2; d_call: NA; v_call: TRBV5-6; clone_size: NA; cdr3_aa: CASSWGPGELFF; cdr3_nt: TGTGCCAGCAGCTGGGGCCCGGGGGAGCTGTTTTTT
j_call: TRBJ2-3; d_call: TRBD2; v_call: TRBV5-1; clone_size: NA; cdr3_aa: CASSEKTSGPSTDTQYF; cdr3_nt: TGCGCCAGCAGCGAAAAGACTAGCGGGCCTAGCACAGATACGCAGTATTTT
j_call: TRBJ1-1; d_call: NA; v_call: TRBV7-3; clone_size: medium-sized; cdr3_aa: CASSLDGLEAFF; cdr3_nt: TGTGCCAGCAGCCTGGACGGCCTTGAAGCTTTCTTT
j_call: TRBJ2-7; d_call: NA; v_call: TRBV27; clone_size: once; cdr3_aa: CASSRFVGNYEQYF; cdr3_nt: TGTGCCAGCAGTAGGTTTGTAGGGAACTACGAGCAGTACTTC